A single sample is the source of the 21 T cell receptor beta chains below, sequenced in a study of cytomegalovirus exposure and HLA in healthy donors. TCRdb keeps only in-frame clones here, not all; method: immunoSEQ multiplex PCR. The top ten clones hold less than 2% of a sample with 110,000 to 150,000 clones, 94% of them seen once. The specimen was PBMCs. These receptors were obtained from a man younger than 30 in good health and CMV-seropositive.

V gene TRBV5-1 combines with J gene TRBJ1-2; 9 bases align to TRBD1. Germline V gene lookup returns CDR1 SGHRS and CDR2 YFSETQ. Trimming cost V 1 base and J 8 bases; bases outside gene matches: 6. The CDR3 is 14 amino acids. CDR3 protein: CASSLWGTGNGYTF. The CDR3 DNA reads as TGCGCCAGCAGCTTGTGGGGGACAGGGAACGGCTACACCTTC.

This chain links TRBV29-1 with TRBJ1-2, with D uncertain. This CDR3 has 15 amino acids. CDR1 is SQVTM and CDR2 is ANQGSEA in the germline V gene. Trimming cost V 0 bases and J 0 bases, with 11 bases left between them. CDR3 protein: CSVEEPDEANYGYTF. In DNA, the CDR3 is TGCAGCGTTGAAGAGCCAGACGAGGCTAACTATGGCTACACCTTC.

This clone was seen a single time. This sequence joins TRBV11-3 and TRBJ2-7, with TRBD1 identical over 10 bases. There are 15 residues in the CDR3. The germline V gene encodes CDR1 SGHNT and CDR2 YENEEA. The V gene end was trimmed by 4 bases and the J gene end by 6 bases; junction bases not matched to a gene: 9. The CDR3 protein is CASSSGTGVDSEQYF. The DNA for the CDR3 is TGTGCCAGCAGCTCGGGGACAGGGGTGGATTCCGAGCAGTACTTC.

The chain employs TRBV5-1 and TRBJ1-2; D is perhaps TRBD1 (5 bases). Germline assignment: CDR1 SGHRS and CDR2 YFSETQ. The length of the CDR3 is 14 residues. Trimming pared 2 bases from V and 2 bases from J, leaving 10 bases between. This CDR3 is CASSLLTANYGYTF. The CDR3 DNA sequence: TGCGCCAGCAGCTTATTGACAGCCAACTATGGCTACACCTTC. The complete variable domain, with remaining parts taken from reference TRBV5-1 and TRBJ1-2, reads KAGVTQTPRYLIKTRGQQVTLSCSPISGHRSVSWYQQTPGQGLQFLFEYFSETQRNKGNFPGRFSGRQFSNSRSEMNVSTLELGDSALYLCASSLLTANYGYTFGSGTRLTVV.

This clone was seen only a few times. This CDR3 reads CASSLRGYGYTF. CDR3 DNA: TGTGCCAGCAGTTTACGGGGATATGGCTACACCTTC. V and J are TRBV28 and TRBJ1-2; D not resolved. Germline V CDR1 and CDR2: MDHEN, SYDVKM. This CDR3 has 12 amino acids. V was shortened by 2 bases and J by 5 bases, with 6 bases between the two germline ends.

This clone was seen a few times. The rearrangement links TRBV27 to TRBJ2-7, with 10 bases fitting TRBD1. In germline, CDR1 is MNHEY, CDR2 SMNVEV (reference sequence). The CDR3 has 14 amino acids. V lost 6 bases to trimming and J lost 7 bases; unmatched junction nucleotides: 9. The CDR3 region is CASSRAGQGREQYF. The CDR3 DNA is TGTGCCAGCAGCCGAGCGGGACAGGGGAGGGAGCAGTACTTC.

This chain connects TRBV27 to TRBJ2-3, with D possibly TRBD1 on 6 matching bases. The V end was cut by 5 bases, the J end by 2 bases, with 14 bases between. This CDR3 has 15 amino acids. Germline CDR1 and CDR2: MNHEY and SMNVEV (reference sequence). CDR3: CASSAGTTATDTQYF. CDR3 DNA: TGTGCCAGCAGTGCCGGGACAACTGCCACAGATACGCAGTATTTT.

The chain carries TRBV5-1 and TRBJ2-1; 12 nucleotides agree with TRBD2. Germline CDR1 is SGHRS and CDR2 is YFSETQ. The V segment lost 4 bases and the J segment 8 bases; nucleotides outside the gene matches: 10. The CDR3 spans 16 residues. CDR3 protein: CASSGKTSGRGYEQFF. The CDR3 DNA sequence: TGCGCCAGCAGCGGGAAGACTAGCGGGAGAGGCTATGAGCAGTTCTTC.

In the case of this clone: Just one base apart from a much larger clone, this may be a read error. J is TRBJ2-7 and V is TRBV5-1; 12 nucleotides agree with TRBD2. The CDR3 has 17 residues. The germline gives CDR1 SGHRS, CDR2 YFSETQ. V trimming: 1 base; J trimming: 1 base; junction bases outside the gene matches: 6. In DNA form, the CDR3 reads TGCGCCAGCAGCTTGAGACTAGCGGGAGTAGCTTCCTACGAGCAGTACTTC. Residues: CASSLRLAGVASYEQYF.

J is TRBJ1-5 and V is TRBV7-9; the D gene is possibly TRBD1 (6 bases). The CDR3 runs 14 residues. Germline assignment: CDR1 SEHNR and CDR2 FQNEAQ (reference sequence). Trimming took 8 bases from V and 0 from J, leaving 11 bases between them. The chain's CDR3 is CASSGGYSNQPQHF. The CDR3 DNA is TGTGCCAGCTCTGGGGGCTATAGCAATCAGCCCCAGCATTTT.

The genes are TRBV7-9 and TRBJ1-2, with 8 positions matching TRBD1. With V trimmed by 5 bases and J by 2 bases, 4 bases remained unmatched. The CDR3 is 14 amino acids. CDR1 SEHNR and CDR2 FQNEAQ come from the germline V gene (reference sequence). Here the CDR3 DNA reads TGTGCCAGCAGCAGGACAGGGATCAACTATGGCTACACCTTC. This translates into CASSRTGINYGYTF.

This chain connects TRBV30 to TRBJ1-2; D is unresolved. The CDR3 is 11 amino acids. Trimming removed 4 bases from V and 8 bases from J, with 11 bases in between. Looked up from germline, CDR1 is GTSNPN and CDR2 is SVGIG (reference sequence). DNA of the CDR3: TGTGCCTGGAACCTCGACAAAGGCTACACCTTC. This sequence encodes CAWNLDKGYTF.

The gene calls are TRBV18 and TRBJ1-3, with D tentatively TRBD1 (5 bases). The germline CDR1 and CDR2 sequences are KGHSH and LQKENI. The V gene lost 2 bases and the J gene lost 11 bases, with 25 bases spanning the gap. This CDR3 has 17 amino acids. Here the CDR3 reads CASSPVQGTSSMRSIYF. CDR3 bases: TGTGCCAGCTCACCAGTGCAGGGTACAAGCTCAATGAGATCCATATATTTT.

V and J are TRBV18 and TRBJ2-1, with TRBD2 identical over 7 bases. This CDR3 is built from 15 residues. CDR1 KGHSH and CDR2 LQKENI come from the germline V gene. Trimming cost V 3 bases and J 9 bases; bases outside gene matches: 11. This chain's CDR3 is CASSPTSLRGTEQFF. The CDR3, as DNA: TGTGCCAGCTCACCGACTAGCCTTCGAGGTACTGAGCAGTTCTTC.

This chain uses TRBV5-1 with TRBJ1-4; TRBD1 might be the D (6 bases). Germline V gives CDR1 SGHRS, CDR2 YFSETQ. V lost 2 bases and J lost 3, with 17 bases in between. This CDR3 is 17 amino acids long. This CDR3 reads CASSFSGQSYSNEKLFF. CDR3 nucleotide sequence: TGCGCCAGCAGCTTCTCAGGACAGAGTTATTCTAATGAAAAACTGTTTTTT. The whole variable domain, filled in from reference TRBV5-1 and TRBJ1-4, reads KAGVTQTPRYLIKTRGQQVTLSCSPISGHRSVSWYQQTPGQGLQFLFEYFSETQRNKGNFPGRFSGRQFSNSRSEMNVSTLELGDSALYLCASSFSGQSYSNEKLFFGSGTQLSVL.

The chain employs TRBV7-3 and TRBJ2-5; D might be TRBD1 (5 bases). The CDR3 totals 14 residues. Deletions cut 5 bases from V and 5 bases from J, with 15 bases between. CDR1 is SGHTA, CDR2 FQGTGA, per germline. The CDR3: CASSHGDRLETQYF. The DNA of the CDR3 is TGTGCCAGCAGCCATGGCGACAGACTGGAGACCCAGTACTTC.

This sequence joins TRBV5-4 and TRBJ2-7; 12 bases agree with TRBD2. Germline V gene lookup returns CDR1 SGHNT and CDR2 YYREEE (reference sequence). CDR3 size: 16 residues. Germline trimming cut 0 bases from V and 5 bases from J; bases unmatched to any gene: 6. DNA of the CDR3: TGTGCCAGCAGCTTGGACCCTCTAGCGGGAGGGAACGAGCAGTACTTC. Encoded protein: CASSLDPLAGGNEQYF.

This chain joins TRBV7-9 and TRBJ2-7, with TRBD2 identical over 9 bases. This CDR3 is 14 amino acids long. Germline trimming cut 4 bases from V and 6 bases from J; bases unmatched to any gene: 7. Germline values: CDR1 SEHNR, CDR2 FQNEAQ (reference sequence). CDR3 coding DNA: TGTGCCAGCAGCTCACCGGGACTAGCTGCCGAGCAGTACTTC. Translating gives CASSSPGLAAEQYF.

J is TRBJ2-4 and V is TRBV5-4, with TRBD2 identical over 9 bases. Per germline, CDR1 SGHNT and CDR2 YYREEE (reference sequence). V was pared by 4 bases and J by 5 bases, with 4 bases of the junction left unmatched. CDR3 length: 14 amino acids. CDR3 coding DNA: TGTGCCAGCAGCCAGACTAGCGGAGAAAACATTCAGTACTTC. It is translated as CASSQTSGENIQYF.

In nucleotides, the CDR3 is TGCAGCGTTGAAGGCGGGAGGACCAGCACAGATACGCAGTATTTT. It specifies CSVEGGRTSTDTQYF. The genes are TRBV29-1 and TRBJ2-3, with 8 bases matching TRBD2. Germline lookup yields CDR1 SQVTM and CDR2 ANQGSEA. Germline trimming cut 1 base from V and 0 bases from J; bases unmatched to any gene: 3. The CDR3 consists of 15 residues.

The chain employs TRBV30 and TRBJ1-2; TRBD1 aligns across 7 bases. CDR3 size: 14 residues. V was pared by 3 bases and J by 6 bases, with 10 bases of the junction left unmatched. The V gene's germline CDR1 is GTSNPN and CDR2 SVGIG (reference sequence). This CDR3 is CAWSWGQPSNGYTF. CDR3 nucleotides: TGTGCCTGGAGCTGGGGACAGCCATCTAATGGCTACACCTTC.